A single sample is the source of the 2 T cell receptor beta chains below, sequenced in a study of shared clonotypes between healthy human individuals. The protocol was immunoSEQ multiplex PCR, while the TCRdb copy is restricted to in-frame clones and leaves out a portion. The repertoire includes about 1.9 million clones, 80% to 95% of them detected once, and about 1.7% sits in the top ten. Naive CD8 isolation took CD45RO-negative cells positively selected for CCR7 and excluded terminally differentiated effector memory CD45RA+ cells. Source material: naive CD8+ T cells from PBMCs. The receptors come from a man between 18 and 29 years old in good health. Some clones in this sample may be carry-over from other donors' samples.

This chain uses TRBV19 with TRBJ2-3; TRBD2 aligns across 10 bases. Germline trimming cut 7 bases from V and 6 bases from J; bases unmatched to any gene: 7. Germline V CDR1 and CDR2: LNHDA, SQIVND (reference sequence). The CDR3 is made up of 14 amino acids. The CDR3 loop reads CASNQREGLDTQYF. As DNA, the CDR3 is TGTGCCAGTAACCAGCGGGAGGGCTTGGATACGCAGTATTTT.

The chain uses TRBV27 and TRBJ2-1; 7 bases are a match to TRBD1. With V trimmed by 5 bases and J by 5 bases, 6 bases remained unmatched. Germline V gene sequence: CDR1 MNHEY, CDR2 SMNVEV (reference sequence). The CDR3 is made up of 14 amino acids. The DNA of the CDR3 is TGTGCCAGCAGTCTTATGACAGGGCACAATGAGCAGTTCTTC. Amino acid sequence: CASSLMTGHNEQFF.